This T cell receptor beta chain was recorded in a study of shared clonotypes between healthy human individuals. Regarding this clone: The same CDR3 also results from other DNA sequences found in this sample.

Sequencing was performed with immunoSEQ multiplex PCR; in TCRdb, only in-frame clones are kept and a portion is missing. The data contain about 510,000 clones, 90% to 97% of them singletons. CDR1 and CDR2 from the germline V gene are SNHLY and FYNNEI. V shed 6 bases and J shed 3 bases, with 6 bases lying between them. This CDR3 has 11 amino acids. This receptor was taken from a woman aged 30 to 39 in good health. The chain employs TRBV2 and TRBJ2-7; D is undetermined. The sequenced material came from naive CD4+ T cells sorted from blood. Subset in this sample: CD45RA+ positively selected. In DNA form, the CDR3 reads TGTGCCAGCAGAGGATACTACGAGCAGTACTTC. It translates to CASRGYYEQYF.